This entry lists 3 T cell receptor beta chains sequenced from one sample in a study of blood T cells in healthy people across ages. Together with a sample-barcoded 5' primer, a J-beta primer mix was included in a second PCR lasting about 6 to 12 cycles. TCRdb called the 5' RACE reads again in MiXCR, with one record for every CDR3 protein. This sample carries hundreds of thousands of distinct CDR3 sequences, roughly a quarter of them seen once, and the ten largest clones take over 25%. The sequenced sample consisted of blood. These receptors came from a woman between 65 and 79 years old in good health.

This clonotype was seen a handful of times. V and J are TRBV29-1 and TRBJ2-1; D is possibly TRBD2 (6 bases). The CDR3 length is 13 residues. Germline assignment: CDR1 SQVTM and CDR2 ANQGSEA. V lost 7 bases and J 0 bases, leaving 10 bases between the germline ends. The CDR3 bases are TGCAGCGGAGGGACTGACTCCTACAATGAGCAGTTCTTC. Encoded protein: CSGGTDSYNEQFF.

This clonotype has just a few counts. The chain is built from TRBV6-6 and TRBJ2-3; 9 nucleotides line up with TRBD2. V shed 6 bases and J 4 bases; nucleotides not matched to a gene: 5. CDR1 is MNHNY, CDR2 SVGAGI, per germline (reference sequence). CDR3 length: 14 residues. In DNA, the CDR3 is TGTGCCAGCAGGACGGGGACTAGCTCAGATACGCAGTATTTT. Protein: CASRTGTSSDTQYF.

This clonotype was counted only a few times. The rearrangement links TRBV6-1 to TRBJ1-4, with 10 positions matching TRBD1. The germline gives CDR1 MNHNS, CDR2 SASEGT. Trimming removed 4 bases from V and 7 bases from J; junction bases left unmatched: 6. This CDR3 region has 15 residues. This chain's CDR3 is CASSATGQGSEKLFF. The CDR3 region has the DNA TGTGCCAGCAGTGCTACGGGACAGGGGAGTGAAAAACTGTTTTTT.